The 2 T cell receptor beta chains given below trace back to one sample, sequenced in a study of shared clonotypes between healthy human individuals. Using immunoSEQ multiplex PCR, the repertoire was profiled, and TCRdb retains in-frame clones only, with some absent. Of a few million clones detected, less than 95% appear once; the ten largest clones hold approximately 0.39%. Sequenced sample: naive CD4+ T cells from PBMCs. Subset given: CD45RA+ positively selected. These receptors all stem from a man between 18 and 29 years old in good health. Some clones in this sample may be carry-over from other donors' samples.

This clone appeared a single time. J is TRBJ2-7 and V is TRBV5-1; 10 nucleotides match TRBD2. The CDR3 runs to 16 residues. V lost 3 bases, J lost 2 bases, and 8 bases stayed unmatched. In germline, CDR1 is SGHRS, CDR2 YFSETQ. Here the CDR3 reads CASSSGTSADPYEQYF. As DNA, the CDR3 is TGCGCCAGCAGCTCAGGGACTAGCGCGGACCCCTACGAGCAGTACTTC.

CDR3: CTSSQAKGTPQHF. The CDR3, as DNA: TGCACCAGCAGCCAAGCAAAGGGAACTCCCCAGCATTTT. This sequence joins TRBV1 and TRBJ1-5. TRBV1 represents a pseudogene. This CDR3 spans 13 amino acids.